This TCR beta chain was sequenced during a study of CD8 T cells in ankylosing spondylitis (dated by TCRdb to 2016 to 2017). For the study in its entirety: The study set out to find disease-linked TCR variants by profiling T cell receptor beta repertoires in ankylosing spondylitis patients and healthy donors. The whole study cohort included under 140 healthy donors and 25 ankylosing spondylitis patients. Peripheral blood was sampled, and synovial fluid was additionally collected from ankylosing spondylitis patients.

What the research found in general, with its limitations: The disease-linked clones were reported to be significantly enriched in matched synovial fluid samples from ankylosing spondylitis patients. The disease-linked clones had a CD8+ phenotype and were found at relatively low frequencies in peripheral blood. Blood from ankylosing spondylitis patients appeared to be characterized by a TCR beta motif composed of roughly 8 highly homologous amino acid variants. Some of the motif variants had been reported before in the synovial fluid and blood of reactive arthritis patients, a finding that suggests common disease-initiation mechanisms.

About this clonotype itself: Its specific antigen is unknown. The sample holds no much larger clone one base away, and base qualities are not on file.

The CDR3 starts with the cysteine, ends with the phenylalanine, and has 15 residues. Only CDR3 DNA is held: 45 bases, read in frame from base 1. As encoded in the germline V gene (reference sequence), CDR1 is DFQATT while CDR2 is SNEGSKA. The junction shows trimming of 0 bases on V and 2 bases on J, plus 14 bases between the germline ends. Sequenced on an Illumina HiSeq 2500. Quantitative 5'-RACE with molecular barcodes was the method used to prepare the TCR beta libraries. Per the authors' processing: Disease-linked TCR variants were identified with a new computational method built on a probabilistic model of VDJ rearrangement. TCRdb passed the public sequencing reads through fastp at Q25 and MiXCR, retaining productive beta sequences. Rows are unified per CDR3 protein, each entry keeping the most common DNA and genes. The V and J calls were not made by the authors but by TCRdb's processing. The sample has 750,000 to 850,000 distinct CDR3 sequences on record, about 11% of them singletons. The ten largest clones capture approximately 0.5% of the sample.

The rearranged chain carries TRBV20-1 and TRBJ2-7, with a tentative D call of TRBD1 or TRBD2, each matching 5 bases. This sequence originates from a male donor with ankylosing spondylitis. Sequences were obtained from blood, either unsorted or a sorted T cell fraction (not recorded which). The nucleotide sequence is given as TGCAGTGCTAGAGACCTTCTGGGGGACCCCTACGAGCAGTACTTC. The resulting protein is CSARDLLGDPYEQYF.